What follows are 23 T cell receptor beta chains derived from one specimen sequenced in a study of blood T cell repertoires in COVID-19. Method: immunoSEQ multiplex PCR; TCRdb's copy keeps in-frame clones and lacks some. The sample holds about 200,000 clones, 82% seen once. The source material was peripheral blood. Source of these receptors: a woman aged 80 or older with COVID-19, enrolled during active disease.

This clone was picked up one time. The chain employs TRBV5-1 and TRBJ2-3, with a possible D match to TRBD2 (5 bases). CDR1 SGHRS and CDR2 YFSETQ come from the germline V gene. The CDR3 has 16 amino acids. V was pared by 0 bases and J by 1 base, with 12 bases between. DNA for the CDR3: TGCGCCAGCAGCTTGGGGACTCTATTTGGCACAGATACGCAGTATTTT. Residues: CASSLGTLFGTDTQYF.

The chain links TRBV6-5 to TRBJ1-1; D not resolved. Germline lookup yields CDR1 MNHEY and CDR2 SVGAGI. V was pared by 7 bases and J by 2 bases, with 5 bases between. This CDR3 comprises 11 residues. CDR3 region: CASILNTEAFF. CDR3 bases: TGTGCCAGCATCTTAAACACTGAAGCTTTCTTT.

V gene TRBV5-1 combines with J gene TRBJ1-2; D unclear. V lost 3 bases and J 7 bases, leaving 19 bases between the germline ends. Germline V gives CDR1 SGHRS, CDR2 YFSETQ. The CDR3 loop spans 15 amino acids. The CDR3 DNA reads as TGCGCCAGCAGCTCTGGATACGAGGGTGGAAGTGGCTACACCTTC. This codes for CASSSGYEGGSGYTF.

The chain uses TRBV27 and TRBJ1-2; D might be TRBD1 (5 bases). CDR1 and CDR2 (germline): MNHEY, SMNVEV (reference sequence). The CDR3 covers 13 residues. Trimming stripped 6 bases from V and 4 bases from J, with 12 bases between. The CDR3 loop reads CASRGVQGYGYTF. In DNA form, the CDR3 reads TGTGCCAGCAGAGGTGTTCAGGGCTATGGCTACACCTTC.

This chain links TRBV5-1 with TRBJ2-7; weak D call: TRBD1 (6 bases). CDR3 size: 14 residues. CDR1 SGHRS and CDR2 YFSETQ come from the germline V gene. V lost 3 bases, J lost 2 bases, and 12 bases lay in between. CDR3 sequence: CASSSMAGAYEQYF. CDR3 nucleotides: TGCGCCAGCAGCTCCATGGCAGGGGCCTACGAGCAGTACTTC.

The chain joins TRBV19 to TRBJ2-2; weak D call: TRBD1 (6 bases). Trimming stripped 3 bases from V and 1 base from J, with 15 bases between. Germline V gene lookup returns CDR1 LNHDA and CDR2 SQIVND (reference sequence). There are 17 residues in the CDR3. This CDR3 reads CASSIPGQLGNTGELFF. For the CDR3, the DNA is TGTGCCAGTAGTATCCCCGGACAGCTAGGGAACACCGGGGAGCTGTTTTTT. Together with reference TRBV19 and TRBJ2-2, the CDR3 gives the full variable domain: DGGITQSPKYLFRKEGQNVTLSCEQNLNHDAMYWYRQDPGQGLRLIYYSQIVNDFQKGDIAEGYSVSREKKESFPLTVTSAQKNPTAFYLCASSIPGQLGNTGELFFGEGSRLTVL.

The chain has TRBV2 and TRBJ2-2, with D possibly TRBD1 on 5 matching bases. The CDR3 contains 15 residues. V was shortened by 6 bases and J by 2 bases, with 13 bases between the two germline ends. The V gene's germline CDR1 is SNHLY and CDR2 FYNNEI. CDR3 DNA: TGTGCCAGCAGAGCAGGGCAGGGCAACACCGGGGAGCTGTTTTTT. Protein: CASRAGQGNTGELFF.

The rearrangement uses TRBV5-6 and TRBJ2-7; 10 nucleotides align to TRBD1. The germline V gene has CDR1 SGHDT and CDR2 YYEEEE. This CDR3 spans 13 amino acids. The junction had 4 bases not matched to a gene; V was cut back by 4 bases and J by 6 bases. The CDR3 loop is CASSLDRGREQYF. The CDR3 nucleotides are TGTGCCAGCAGCCTCGACAGGGGGCGCGAGCAGTACTTC.

This chain uses TRBV19 with TRBJ2-2; TRBD2 matches at 9 bases. The CDR3 totals 17 residues. The germline gives CDR1 LNHDA, CDR2 SQIVND (reference sequence). Trimming at V came to 7 bases and at J to 4 bases, leaving 13 bases not matched to a gene. The CDR3 region is CASNSGSGLLGTGELFF. In nucleotides, the CDR3 is TGTGCCAGTAATAGCGGGAGCGGGCTTTTAGGCACCGGGGAGCTGTTTTTT.

This chain links TRBV6-5 with TRBJ2-2, with TRBD2 matching over 7 bases. Per the germline V gene, CDR1 is MNHEY and CDR2 is SVGAGI. V shed 8 bases and J 0 bases; nucleotides not matched to a gene: 3. The CDR3 consists of 14 residues. CDR3 region: CASQRGPNTGELFF. Here the CDR3 DNA reads TGTGCCAGCCAGCGGGGCCCGAACACCGGGGAGCTGTTTTTT.

The count of this clone is one. This rearrangement joins TRBV2 to TRBJ2-3; 7 bases align to TRBD2. The CDR3 covers 14 residues. Germline assignment: CDR1 SNHLY and CDR2 FYNNEI. V lost 4 bases to trimming and J lost 1 base; unmatched junction nucleotides: 2. The DNA of the CDR3 is TGTGCCAGCAGTGGACTAGCCCGCACAGATACGCAGTATTTT. Protein product: CASSGLARTDTQYF.

The genes are TRBV27 and TRBJ1-5; 9 nucleotides line up with TRBD1. Germline CDR1 and CDR2: MNHEY and SMNVEV (reference sequence). The junction had 6 bases not matched to a gene; V was cut back by 6 bases and J by 6 bases. This CDR3 region has 14 residues. Here the CDR3 DNA reads TGTGCCAGCAGATCCTTGGACAGGGGTCAGCCCCAGCATTTT. Amino acids: CASRSLDRGQPQHF.

The V and J genes are TRBV7-9 and TRBJ1-2, with TRBD1 matching 7 bases. Germline V gene sequence: CDR1 SEHNR, CDR2 FQNEAQ (reference sequence). With V trimmed by 6 bases and J by 8 bases, 9 bases remained unmatched. The CDR3 totals 13 residues. The CDR3 protein is CASRKSGTEGYTF. DNA of the CDR3: TGTGCCAGCAGGAAAAGTGGGACAGAGGGCTACACCTTC.

The chain uses TRBV7-3 and TRBJ2-1, with 9 bases fitting TRBD1. The CDR3 runs to 15 residues. Germline CDR1 is SGHTA and CDR2 is FQGTGA. The junction had 8 bases not matched to a gene; V was cut back by 4 bases and J by 7 bases. CDR3 protein: CASSSGGTGSNEQFF. CDR3 bases: TGTGCCAGCAGCTCCGGGGGGACAGGGTCAAATGAGCAGTTCTTC.

The rearrangement uses TRBV5-4 and TRBJ2-7, with D perhaps TRBD1 (5 bases). Trimming shortened V by 3 bases and J by 4 bases, and 14 bases separated the two germline ends. The CDR3 contains 14 residues. Germline CDR1 reads SGHNT; CDR2 reads YYREEE (reference sequence). The CDR3 nucleotides read TGTGCCAGCAGCTCCAGGGTAAAACCTTACGAGCAGTACTTC. This encodes CASSSRVKPYEQYF. The full variable domain, with the rest looked up from reference TRBV5-4 and TRBJ2-7, is ETGVTQSPTHLIKTRGQQVTLRCSSQSGHNTVSWYQQALGQGPQFIFQYYREEENGRGNFPPRFSGLQFPNYSSELNVNALELDDSALYLCASSSRVKPYEQYFGPGTRLTVT.

The chain joins TRBV14 to TRBJ1-6; D uncertain. V lost 1 base to trimming and J lost 7 bases, with 11 bases between them. The CDR3 sequence is 15 residues long. CDR1 is SGHDN and CDR2 is FVKESK in the germline V gene. The CDR3 nucleotides read TGTGCCAGCAGCCAAGCTCCGAGTTTAAATTCACCCCTCCACTTT. This sequence encodes CASSQAPSLNSPLHF.

This clone was detected only a few times. As DNA, the CDR3 is TGCGCCAGCAGCCCGCAAGGGGTGGTCAACTATGGCTACACCTTC. Its translation: CASSPQGVVNYGYTF. The rearrangement joins TRBV5-1 to TRBJ1-2; D might be TRBD1 (5 bases). This CDR3 region has 15 residues. Trimming removed 4 bases at V and 2 bases at J, with 15 bases between. CDR1 and CDR2 from the germline V gene are SGHRS and YFSETQ.

This clone was counted between two and nine times. The chain links TRBV12-3 or TRBV12-4 to TRBJ1-1, with D uncertain. CDR3 length equals 13 residues. Trimming stripped 2 bases from V and 1 base from J, with 5 bases between. The CDR3 nucleotides are TGTGCCAGCAGTTTATCCCAGAACACTGAAGCTTTCTTT. Its translation: CASSLSQNTEAFF.

This clone has ten or more counts. J is TRBJ1-5 and V is TRBV18; TRBD1 aligns across 7 bases. The germline CDR1 and CDR2 sequences are KGHSH and LQKENI. V was pared by 5 bases and J by 9 bases, with 13 bases of the junction left unmatched. The CDR3 has 15 amino acids. The CDR3 DNA follows: TGTGCCAGCTCATCTACAGGGGAAGGGGTGACGCCCCAGCATTTT. This codes for CASSSTGEGVTPQHF.

The chain employs TRBV5-1 and TRBJ1-3, with D possibly matching TRBD1 (5 bases). The CDR3 spans 15 residues. Trimming took 0 bases from V and 4 from J, leaving 11 bases between them. Germline assignment: CDR1 SGHRS and CDR2 YFSETQ. CDR3 nucleotides: TGCGCCAGCAGCTTGGCGGGACTTGGCGGAAACACCATATATTTT. It encodes CASSLAGLGGNTIYF. Filled out from reference TRBV5-1 and TRBJ1-3, the complete variable domain reads KAGVTQTPRYLIKTRGQQVTLSCSPISGHRSVSWYQQTPGQGLQFLFEYFSETQRNKGNFPGRFSGRQFSNSRSEMNVSTLELGDSALYLCASSLAGLGGNTIYFGEGSWLTVV.

The J gene is TRBJ2-7, the V gene TRBV28; tentatively, D is TRBD2 (5 bases). Germline V lookup: CDR1 MDHEN, CDR2 SYDVKM. Deletions cut 8 bases from V and 0 bases from J, with 11 bases between. The CDR3 contains 13 residues. CDR3 in DNA: TGTGCCAGCGAGGGCGGCTACTCCTACGAGCAGTACTTC. This gives the protein CASEGGYSYEQYF.

J is TRBJ2-1 and V is TRBV6-5, with 7 bases lining up with TRBD2. The CDR3 loop spans 13 amino acids. V lost 7 bases, J lost 9 bases, and 9 bases stayed unmatched. Germline CDR1 reads MNHEY; CDR2 reads SVGAGI. The CDR3 loop reads CASTMGLSFEQFF. CDR3 coding DNA: TGTGCCAGCACCATGGGACTATCTTTTGAGCAGTTCTTC.

This clone has just a few counts. V gene TRBV30 combines with J gene TRBJ1-1, with 8 nucleotides matching TRBD1. V gave up 7 bases and J gave up 0 bases; unmatched junction bases: 4. CDR3 size: 13 residues. Germline V gene data show CDR1 as GTSNPN and CDR2 as SVGIG (reference sequence). The CDR3 nucleotides read TGTGCCTTGACAGGGGTTTTGAACACTGAAGCTTTCTTT. This gives the protein CALTGVLNTEAFF. The complete variable domain, with remaining parts taken from reference TRBV30 and TRBJ1-1, reads SQTIHQWPATLVQPVGSPLSLECTVEGTSNPNLYWYRQAAGRGLQLLFYSVGIGQISSEVPQNLSASRPQDRQFILSSKKLLLSDSGFYLCALTGVLNTEAFFGQGTRLTVV.